The clone carrying this T cell receptor (beta chain) was found a few times. Antigen: not known. The record originates from a study of OX40 agonist ivuxolimab in advanced cancers. Produced via immunoSEQ multiplex PCR; TCRdb's table is partial and in-frame only. The sample carries some 70,000 clones, approximately 90% recorded once. Germline V gives CDR1 SGDLS, CDR2 YYNGEE. Trimming shortened V by 0 bases and J by 4 bases, and 10 bases separated the two germline ends. This CDR3 contains 14 residues. Findings and caveats of the study: At 0.1 to 3.0 mg/kg and by week 6, CD4+ and CD8+ T cells in the blood had expanded clonally. CD4+ T cells averaged fewer expanded clones than CD8+ T cells.

The source was CD4+ or CD8+ T cells sorted from blood, collected in a trial of the OX40 agonist ivuxolimab. The TCR comes from an adult with an advanced solid tumor such as melanoma, head and neck, liver or kidney cancer. V and J are TRBV9 and TRBJ1-1, with D hard to call. Here the CDR3 DNA reads TGTGCCAGCAGCGTAGCGGGCGGGCGCACTGAAGCTTTCTTT. Translating it yields CASSVAGGRTEAFF.